The present TCR beta chain was sequenced within a study of shared clonotypes between healthy human individuals. Findings and caveats of the study: Despite large depth, rarefaction showed incomplete sorted-subset sequencing.

It was CD45RO-negative cells, positively selected for CCR7, that made up naive CD8 cells, with terminally differentiated effector memory CD45RA+ cells excluded. Germline V gene lookup returns CDR1 SGHDT and CDR2 YYEEEE. This CDR3 comprises 13 residues. V gave up 3 bases and J gave up 12 bases, with 16 bases separating them. An assay was performed, and its level was deep. Clones were sequenced by immunoSEQ multiplex PCR, and TCRdb holds only the in-frame ones, with some missing. The sample lists about 2 million clones, around 96% occurring once. A note on this clone: Its antigen remains unknown.

The J gene is TRBJ2-1, the V gene TRBV5-6; possibly TRBD2 for D (6 bases). The clonotype originates from a man aged 18-30 years in good health. The specimen was naive CD8+ T cells sorted from blood. In DNA form, the CDR3 reads TGTGCCAGCAGCTCTACCCCCGGGACTGTGCAGTTCTTC. It codes for CASSSTPGTVQFF.